A single T cell receptor beta chain is shown here with its context. What it recognizes is unknown. The CDR3 is made up of 15 amino acids. CDR1 is KGHSH and CDR2 is LQKENI in the germline V gene. V shed 0 bases and J shed 0 bases, with 5 bases lying between them. This sample was taken from a study of T cell responses to AZD1222 COVID-19 vaccine. The assay was immunoSEQ multiplex PCR, and TCRdb's table has in-frame clones only and misses some. The sample records 210,000 or so clones, roughly 91% being singletons. Study-level results: Repertoire sampling occurred only after the peak T cell response. As reported, nearly half of all spike-specific TCRs target variant regions that are unmutated.

V gene TRBV18 combines with J gene TRBJ1-4, with D uncertain. The receptor was derived from an adult in good health. The source material was peripheral blood, sampled on day 0 of MenACWY control vaccination. CDR3 nucleotides: TGTGCCAGCTCACCACCCTGGGCAACTAATGAAAAACTGTTTTTT. This sequence encodes CASSPPWATNEKLFF.